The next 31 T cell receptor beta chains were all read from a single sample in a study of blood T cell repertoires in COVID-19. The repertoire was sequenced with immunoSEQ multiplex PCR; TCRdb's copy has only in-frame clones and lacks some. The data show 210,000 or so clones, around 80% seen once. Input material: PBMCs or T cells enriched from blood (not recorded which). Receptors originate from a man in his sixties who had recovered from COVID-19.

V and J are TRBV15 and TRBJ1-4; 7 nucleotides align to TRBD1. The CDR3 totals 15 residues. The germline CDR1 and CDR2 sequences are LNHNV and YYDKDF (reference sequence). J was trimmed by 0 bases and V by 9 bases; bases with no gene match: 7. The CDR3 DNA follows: TGTGCCACGAACCACAGGGGATCAACTAATGAAAAACTGTTTTTT. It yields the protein CATNHRGSTNEKLFF.

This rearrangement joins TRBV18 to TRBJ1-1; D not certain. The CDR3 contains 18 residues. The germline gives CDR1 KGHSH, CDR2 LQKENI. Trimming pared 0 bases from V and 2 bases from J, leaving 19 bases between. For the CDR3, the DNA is TGTGCCAGCTCACCACCGTGGGCGTTCAAAAAAACCAACACTGAAGCTTTCTTT. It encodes CASSPPWAFKKTNTEAFF.

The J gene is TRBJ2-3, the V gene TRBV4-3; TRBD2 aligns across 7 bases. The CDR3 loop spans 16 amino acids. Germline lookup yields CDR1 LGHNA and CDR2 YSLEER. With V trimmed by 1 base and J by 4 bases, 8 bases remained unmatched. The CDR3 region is CASSQAPGLAADTQYF. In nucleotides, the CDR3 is TGCGCCAGCAGCCAAGCCCCTGGTCTAGCGGCAGATACGCAGTATTTT.

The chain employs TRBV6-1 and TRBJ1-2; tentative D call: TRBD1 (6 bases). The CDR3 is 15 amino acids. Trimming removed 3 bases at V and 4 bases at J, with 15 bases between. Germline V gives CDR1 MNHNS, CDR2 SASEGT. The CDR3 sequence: CASSDPGDYFYGYTF. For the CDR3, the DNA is TGTGCCAGCAGTGACCCAGGGGATTACTTCTATGGCTACACCTTC.

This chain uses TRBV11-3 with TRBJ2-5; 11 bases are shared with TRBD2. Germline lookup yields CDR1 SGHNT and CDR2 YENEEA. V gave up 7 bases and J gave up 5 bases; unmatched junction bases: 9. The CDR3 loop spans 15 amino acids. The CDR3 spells CASTNSGGARETQYF. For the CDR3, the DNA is TGTGCCAGCACGAATAGCGGGGGGGCGAGGGAGACCCAGTACTTC.

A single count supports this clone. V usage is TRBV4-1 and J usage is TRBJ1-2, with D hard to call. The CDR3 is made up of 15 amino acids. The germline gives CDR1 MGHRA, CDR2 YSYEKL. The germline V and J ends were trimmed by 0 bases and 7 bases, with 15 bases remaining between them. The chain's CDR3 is CASSQDNRLGFGYTF. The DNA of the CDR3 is TGCGCCAGCAGCCAAGATAACAGACTAGGGTTTGGCTACACCTTC.

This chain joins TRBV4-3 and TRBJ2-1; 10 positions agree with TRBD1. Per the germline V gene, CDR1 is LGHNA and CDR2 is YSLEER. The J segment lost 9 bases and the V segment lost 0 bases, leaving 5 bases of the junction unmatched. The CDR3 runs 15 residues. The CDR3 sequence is CASSQDRQGAREQFF. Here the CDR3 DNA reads TGCGCCAGCAGCCAAGATCGACAGGGGGCACGTGAGCAGTTCTTC.

The CDR3 loop reads CASSEDFRTVNTGELFF. In DNA, the CDR3 is TGTGCCAGCAGTGAAGACTTTAGGACAGTGAACACCGGGGAGCTGTTTTTT. V is TRBV2 and J is TRBJ2-2; tentatively, D is TRBD1 (6 bases). Per germline, CDR1 SNHLY and CDR2 FYNNEI. V lost 1 base and J lost 1, with 13 bases in between. The CDR3 length is 17 residues.

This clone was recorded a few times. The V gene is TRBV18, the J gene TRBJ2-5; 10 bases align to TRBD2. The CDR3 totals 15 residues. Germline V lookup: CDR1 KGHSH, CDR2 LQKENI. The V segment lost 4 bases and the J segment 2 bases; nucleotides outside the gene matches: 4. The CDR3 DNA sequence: TGTGCCAGCTCACTTAGCGGGGGGCCACAAGAGACCCAGTACTTC. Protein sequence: CASSLSGGPQETQYF.

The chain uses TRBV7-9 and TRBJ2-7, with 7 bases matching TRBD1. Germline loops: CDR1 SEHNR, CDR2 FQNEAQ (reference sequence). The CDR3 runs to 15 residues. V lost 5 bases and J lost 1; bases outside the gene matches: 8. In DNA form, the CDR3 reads TGTGCCAGCAGCGCCACAGGGGCTGGTTCCTACGAGCAGTACTTC. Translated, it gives CASSATGAGSYEQYF.

The CDR3 region has the DNA TGTGCCAGCGACCAGGGGGACAACACTGAAGCTTTCTTT. This gives the protein CASDQGDNTEAFF. V usage is TRBV2 and J usage is TRBJ1-1; 7 bases are a match to TRBD1. Germline V gives CDR1 SNHLY, CDR2 FYNNEI. V lost 8 bases and J lost 2; bases outside the gene matches: 5. The CDR3 totals 13 residues.

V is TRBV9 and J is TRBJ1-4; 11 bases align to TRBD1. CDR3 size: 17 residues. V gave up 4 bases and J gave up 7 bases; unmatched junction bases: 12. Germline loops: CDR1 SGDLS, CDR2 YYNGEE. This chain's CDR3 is CASSSSPRGTGGEKLFF. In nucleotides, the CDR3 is TGTGCCAGCAGCTCATCTCCCCGGGGGACAGGGGGTGAAAAACTGTTTTTT.

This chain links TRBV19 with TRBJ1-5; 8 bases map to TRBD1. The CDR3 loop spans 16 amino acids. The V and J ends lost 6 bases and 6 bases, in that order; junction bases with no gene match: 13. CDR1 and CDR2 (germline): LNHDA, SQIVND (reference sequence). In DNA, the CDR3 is TGTGCCAGTAGAACCACCCGTGGGACAGGAGGTCAGCCCCAGCATTTT. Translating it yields CASRTTRGTGGQPQHF.

In nucleotides, the CDR3 is TGTGCCACCAGTGATAACAGGGGTATGCCAGATACGCAGTATTTT. Translated: CATSDNRGMPDTQYF. This sequence joins TRBV24-1 and TRBJ2-3; 7 nucleotides line up with TRBD1. The germline V gene encodes CDR1 KGHDR and CDR2 SFDVKD. The V gene end was trimmed by 3 bases and the J gene end by 4 bases; junction bases not matched to a gene: 6. This CDR3 is 15 amino acids long.

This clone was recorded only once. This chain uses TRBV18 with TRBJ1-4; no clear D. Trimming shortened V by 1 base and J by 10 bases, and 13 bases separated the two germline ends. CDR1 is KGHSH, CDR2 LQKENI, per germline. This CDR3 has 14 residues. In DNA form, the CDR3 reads TGTGCCAGCTCACCACAGACTGCTCCGGGAAAACTGTTTTTT. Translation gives CASSPQTAPGKLFF. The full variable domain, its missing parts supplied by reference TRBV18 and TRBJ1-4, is NAGVMQNPRHLVRRRGQEARLRCSPMKGHSHVYWYRQLPEEGLKFMVYLQKENIIDESGMPKERFSAEFPKEGPSILRIQQVVRGDSAAYFCASSPQTAPGKLFFGSGTQLSVL.

In DNA form, the CDR3 reads TGCGCCAGCAGGAGGGGGACAGGTCCTTTTGCAACTAATGAAAAACTGTTTTTT. As protein: CASRRGTGPFATNEKLFF. The rearrangement links TRBV5-1 to TRBJ1-4, with 8 bases aligning to TRBD1. CDR3 length: 18 residues. Germline V CDR1 and CDR2: SGHRS, YFSETQ. V gave up 5 bases and J gave up 0 bases; unmatched junction bases: 12.

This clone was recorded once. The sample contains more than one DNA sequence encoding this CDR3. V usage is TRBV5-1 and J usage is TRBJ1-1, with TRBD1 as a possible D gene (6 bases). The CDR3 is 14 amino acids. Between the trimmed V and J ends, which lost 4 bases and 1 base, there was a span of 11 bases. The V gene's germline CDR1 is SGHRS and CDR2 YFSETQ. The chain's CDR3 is CASSPKQGNTEAFF. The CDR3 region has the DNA TGCGCCAGCAGCCCAAAACAGGGGAACACTGAAGCTTTCTTT.

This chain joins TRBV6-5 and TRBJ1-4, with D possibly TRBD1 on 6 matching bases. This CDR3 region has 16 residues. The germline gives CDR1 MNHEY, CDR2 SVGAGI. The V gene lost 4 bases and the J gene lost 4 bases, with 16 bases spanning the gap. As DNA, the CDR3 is TGTGCCAGCAGTTTCGATCCGGGGGGCATTAATGAAAAACTGTTTTTT. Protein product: CASSFDPGGINEKLFF.

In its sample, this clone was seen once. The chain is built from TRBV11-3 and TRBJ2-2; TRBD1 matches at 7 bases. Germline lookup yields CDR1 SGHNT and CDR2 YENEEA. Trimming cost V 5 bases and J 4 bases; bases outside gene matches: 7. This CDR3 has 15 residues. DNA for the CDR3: TGTGCCAGCAGCGTCGCGACAGGGAGCACCGGGGAGCTGTTTTTT. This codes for CASSVATGSTGELFF.

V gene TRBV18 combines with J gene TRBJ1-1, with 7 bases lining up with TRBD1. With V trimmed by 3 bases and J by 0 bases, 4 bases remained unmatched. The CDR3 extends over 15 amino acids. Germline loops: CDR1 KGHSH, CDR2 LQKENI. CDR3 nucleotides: TGTGCCAGCTCACCTCAGGGGGTTTTGAACACTGAAGCTTTCTTT. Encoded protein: CASSPQGVLNTEAFF.

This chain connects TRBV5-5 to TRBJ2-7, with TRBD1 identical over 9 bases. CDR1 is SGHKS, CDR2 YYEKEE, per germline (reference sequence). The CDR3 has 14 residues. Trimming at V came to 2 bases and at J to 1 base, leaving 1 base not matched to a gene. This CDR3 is CASSFGTGSYEQYF. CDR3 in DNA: TGTGCCAGCAGCTTTGGGACAGGGTCCTACGAGCAGTACTTC.

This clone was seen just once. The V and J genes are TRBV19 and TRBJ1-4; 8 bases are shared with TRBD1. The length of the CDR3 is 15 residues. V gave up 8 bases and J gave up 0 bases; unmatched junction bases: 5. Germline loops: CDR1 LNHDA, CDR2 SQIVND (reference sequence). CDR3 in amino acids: CASSDRASTNEKLFF. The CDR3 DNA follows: TGTGCCAGTTCGGACAGGGCCTCAACTAATGAAAAACTGTTTTTT.

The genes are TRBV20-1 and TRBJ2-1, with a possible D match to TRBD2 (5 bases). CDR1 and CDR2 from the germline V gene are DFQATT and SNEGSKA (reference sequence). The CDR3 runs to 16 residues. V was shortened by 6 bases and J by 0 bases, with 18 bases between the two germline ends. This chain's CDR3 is CSASRLTGSSYNEQFF. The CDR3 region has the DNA TGCAGTGCAAGTCGTTTGACTGGGAGCTCCTACAATGAGCAGTTCTTC.

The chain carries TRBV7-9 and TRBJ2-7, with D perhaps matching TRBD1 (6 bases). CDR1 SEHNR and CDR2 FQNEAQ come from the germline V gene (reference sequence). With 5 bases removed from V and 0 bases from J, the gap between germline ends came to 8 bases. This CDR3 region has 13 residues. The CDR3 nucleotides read TGTGCCAGCAGCGACAGGCACTCCTACGAGCAGTACTTC. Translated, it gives CASSDRHSYEQYF.

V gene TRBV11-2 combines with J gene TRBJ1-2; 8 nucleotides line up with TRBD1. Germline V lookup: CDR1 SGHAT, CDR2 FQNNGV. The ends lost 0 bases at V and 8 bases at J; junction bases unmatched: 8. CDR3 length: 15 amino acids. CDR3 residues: CASSLDLGQVGGYTF. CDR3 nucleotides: TGTGCCAGCAGCTTAGACTTGGGACAGGTCGGGGGCTACACCTTC.

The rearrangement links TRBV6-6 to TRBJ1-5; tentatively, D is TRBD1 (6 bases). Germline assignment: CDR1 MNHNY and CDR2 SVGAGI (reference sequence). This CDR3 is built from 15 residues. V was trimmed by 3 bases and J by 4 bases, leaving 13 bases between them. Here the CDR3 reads CASSYGSGVNQPQHF. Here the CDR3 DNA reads TGTGCCAGCAGTTATGGTTCAGGGGTGAATCAGCCCCAGCATTTT.

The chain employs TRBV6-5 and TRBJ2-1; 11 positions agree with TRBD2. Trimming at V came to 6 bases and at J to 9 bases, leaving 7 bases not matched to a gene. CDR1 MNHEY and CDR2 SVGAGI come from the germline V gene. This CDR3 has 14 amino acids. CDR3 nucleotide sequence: TGTGCCAGCAGGGCGACTAGCGGGGTGGGTGAGCAGTTCTTC. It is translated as CASRATSGVGEQFF.

The CDR3 is CASGVWGNTEAFF. Written as DNA, the CDR3 is TGTGCCTCCGGGGTTTGGGGGAACACTGAAGCTTTCTTT. The J gene is TRBJ1-1, the V gene TRBV10-3, with D unresolved. Looked up from germline, CDR1 is ENHRY and CDR2 is SYGVKD. The CDR3 spans 13 residues. V lost 11 bases and J lost 1, with 14 bases in between.

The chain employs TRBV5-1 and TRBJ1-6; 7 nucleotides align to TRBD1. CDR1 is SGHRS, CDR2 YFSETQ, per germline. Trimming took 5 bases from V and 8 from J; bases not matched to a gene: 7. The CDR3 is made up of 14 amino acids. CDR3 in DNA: TGCGCCAGCAGGACAGGGACAGCCGATTCACCCCTCCACTTT. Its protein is CASRTGTADSPLHF. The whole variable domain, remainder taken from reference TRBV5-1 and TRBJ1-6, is KAGVTQTPRYLIKTRGQQVTLSCSPISGHRSVSWYQQTPGQGLQFLFEYFSETQRNKGNFPGRFSGRQFSNSRSEMNVSTLELGDSALYLCASRTGTADSPLHFGNGTRLTVT.

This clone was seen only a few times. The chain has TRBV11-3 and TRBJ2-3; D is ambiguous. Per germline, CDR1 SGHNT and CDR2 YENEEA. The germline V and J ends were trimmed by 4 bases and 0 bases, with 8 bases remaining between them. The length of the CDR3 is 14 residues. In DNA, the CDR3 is TGTGCCAGCAGCTATGGGCAGAGCACAGATACGCAGTATTTT. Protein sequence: CASSYGQSTDTQYF.

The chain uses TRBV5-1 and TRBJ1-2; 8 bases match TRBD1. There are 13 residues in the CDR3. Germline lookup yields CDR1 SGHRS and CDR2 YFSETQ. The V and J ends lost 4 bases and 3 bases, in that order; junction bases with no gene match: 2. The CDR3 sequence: CASSTQGDYGYTF. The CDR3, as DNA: TGCGCCAGCAGCACACAGGGGGACTATGGCTACACCTTC.